The 27 T cell receptor beta chains below come from one sample, sequenced in a study of CD8 T cells in Susac syndrome. A quantity of about 0.5 to 1 ug RNA underwent reverse transcription using random hexamers. TCRdb itself ran the immunoSEQ multiplex PCR reads through MiXCR, one entry per CDR3 protein. Among around 200,000 distinct CDR3 sequences listed, about 95% were seen once. What was sequenced was CD4+ T cells from PBMCs. The receptors originated from a human donor in good health.

This chain connects TRBV7-2 to TRBJ1-2; D uncertain. V gave up 6 bases and J gave up 8 bases, with 16 bases separating them. CDR3 length equals 13 residues. The germline gives CDR1 SGHTA, CDR2 FQGNSA. The chain's CDR3 is CASRFGPSMGYTF. The CDR3 DNA is TGTGCCAGCAGATTCGGACCCAGCATGGGCTACACCTTC.

V and J are TRBV20-1 and TRBJ2-1; TRBD2 matches at 12 bases. This CDR3 has 21 amino acids. The ends lost 0 bases at V and 7 bases at J; junction bases unmatched: 22. The germline gives CDR1 DFQATT, CDR2 SNEGSKA (reference sequence). CDR3 region: CSARDLGHDTRTSGGLNEQFF. The CDR3 region has the DNA TGCAGTGCTAGAGATCTAGGCCACGACACTCGTACTAGCGGGGGGTTGAATGAGCAGTTCTTC.

This rearrangement joins TRBV20-1 to TRBJ2-5, with 7 bases identical to TRBD1. The CDR3 consists of 12 residues. CDR1 and CDR2 (germline): DFQATT, SNEGSKA (reference sequence). V trimming: 6 bases; J trimming: 5 bases; junction bases outside the gene matches: 6. The CDR3 is CSARQGGETQYF. The CDR3 DNA is TGCAGTGCCCGACAGGGCGGGGAGACCCAGTACTTC.

This chain links TRBV29-1 with TRBJ2-5; 11 bases align to TRBD1. After removal of 2 bases from V and 4 bases from J, the junction contained 3 bases not matched to a gene. Germline V gene sequence: CDR1 SQVTM, CDR2 ANQGSEA. This CDR3 comprises 14 residues. CDR3 residues: CSVESGQGGETQYF. CDR3 DNA sequence: TGCAGCGTTGAATCGGGACAGGGGGGAGAGACCCAGTACTTC.

This clonotype was counted between two and nine times. This chain links TRBV18 with TRBJ1-5; D call uncertain. CDR3 length: 14 residues. V was pared by 3 bases and J by 4 bases, with 10 bases between. The V gene's germline CDR1 is KGHSH and CDR2 LQKENI. CDR3 in amino acids: CASSPGRGNQPQHF. CDR3 DNA: TGTGCCAGCTCACCGGGGAGAGGGAATCAGCCCCAGCATTTT.

The chain employs TRBV20-1 and TRBJ2-1; 8 bases fit TRBD2. This CDR3 is built from 14 residues. Trimming removed 8 bases from V and 6 bases from J; junction bases left unmatched: 12. In germline, CDR1 is DFQATT, CDR2 SNEGSKA (reference sequence). CDR3 nucleotide sequence: TGCAGTCCCCGGTTGCTAGCGGGTTTCAATGAGCAGTTCTTC. This encodes CSPRLLAGFNEQFF.

This rearrangement joins TRBV3-1 to TRBJ2-5; 8 nucleotides line up with TRBD2. Germline assignment: CDR1 LGHDT and CDR2 YNNKEL (reference sequence). Unmatched junction bases numbered 12, after V lost 4 bases and J lost 5 bases. CDR3 length: 16 residues. CDR3 residues: CASSPAIGTRGETQYF. CDR3 in DNA: TGTGCCAGCAGCCCCGCTATTGGGACTAGAGGGGAGACCCAGTACTTC.

This clonotype was found once. This chain links TRBV12-3 or TRBV12-4 with TRBJ2-7, with 8 nucleotides matching TRBD1. With 4 bases clipped from V and 5 bases from J, the junction kept 1 base outside the gene matches. CDR3 length: 12 residues. Written as DNA, the CDR3 is TGTGCCAGCAGTTGGACAGGGCACGAGCAGTACTTC. Its protein is CASSWTGHEQYF.

This clonotype was observed a single time. This rearrangement joins TRBV28 to TRBJ2-7; D might be TRBD2 (5 bases). Per the germline V gene, CDR1 is MDHEN and CDR2 is SYDVKM. The V end was cut by 1 base, the J end by 3 bases, with 16 bases between. The CDR3 covers 16 residues. Here the CDR3 reads CASSLSSFPSHYEQYV. Written as DNA, the CDR3 is TGTGCCAGCAGTTTATCTAGCTTCCCCTCTCACTACGAGCAGTACGTC.

V usage is TRBV6-5 and J usage is TRBJ1-2; no definite D call. From germline, CDR1 is MNHEY and CDR2 SVGAGI. The CDR3 extends over 12 amino acids. Deletions cut 1 base from V and 7 bases from J, with 7 bases between. DNA of the CDR3: TGTGCCAGCAGTTACTACGGCCGTGGCTACACCTTC. Translation: CASSYYGRGYTF.

The gene calls are TRBV4-1 and TRBJ2-3; TRBD2 is a possible D gene (6 bases). The germline V gene has CDR1 MGHRA and CDR2 YSYEKL. The CDR3 length is 14 residues. V lost 0 bases, J lost 8 bases, and 12 bases lay in between. CDR3 nucleotides: TGCGCCAGCAGCCAAGATCCCCGCGGGGTTACGCAGTATTTT. Translation gives CASSQDPRGVTQYF.

J is TRBJ2-1 and V is TRBV20-1; 11 bases line up with TRBD1. The CDR3 has 15 residues. The V gene's germline CDR1 is DFQATT and CDR2 SNEGSKA (reference sequence). Germline trimming cut 5 bases from V and 4 bases from J; bases unmatched to any gene: 7. The CDR3 DNA reads as TGCAGTGCTTCCCCCGGGACAGGGGGGTACAATGAGCAGTTCTTC. Its protein is CSASPGTGGYNEQFF.

The chain employs TRBV3-1 and TRBJ1-2; D call uncertain. This CDR3 is 16 amino acids long. Germline CDR1 is LGHDT and CDR2 is YNNKEL (reference sequence). V was trimmed by 1 base and J by 4 bases, leaving 16 bases between them. The CDR3 nucleotides read TGTGCCAGCAGCCAAGCCTTTGGACTAGCAGGCTATGGCTACACCTTC. Encoded protein: CASSQAFGLAGYGYTF.

The CDR3 sequence is CASSRVAPQETQYF. Here the CDR3 DNA reads TGTGCCAGCAGCCGGGTGGCACCCCAAGAGACCCAGTACTTC. The chain recombines TRBV5-6 with TRBJ2-5; D is unclear. Per germline, CDR1 SGHDT and CDR2 YYEEEE. Trimming shortened V by 4 bases and J by 1 base, and 11 bases separated the two germline ends. The CDR3 has 14 residues.

The chain combines TRBV3-1 with TRBJ2-1; D not certain. The CDR3 spans 14 residues. V shed 1 base and J shed 8 bases, with 12 bases lying between them. CDR1 and CDR2 (germline): LGHDT, YNNKEL (reference sequence). The chain's CDR3 is CASSQAPLMDEQFF. For the CDR3, the DNA is TGTGCCAGCAGCCAAGCTCCATTAATGGATGAGCAGTTCTTC.

The chain is built from TRBV6-1 and TRBJ2-7; D gene uncertain. This CDR3 has 11 residues. Germline V gene lookup returns CDR1 MNHNS and CDR2 SASEGT. V was trimmed by 7 bases and J by 3 bases, leaving 7 bases between them. Here the CDR3 DNA reads TGTGCCAGCACGAACAACTACGAGCAGTACGTC. Protein: CASTNNYEQYV.

This clonotype was counted once. V gene TRBV6-6 combines with J gene TRBJ2-2; D uncertain. The CDR3 covers 13 residues. Germline CDR1 is MNHNY and CDR2 is SVGAGI (reference sequence). V lost 8 bases and J 4 bases, leaving 11 bases between the germline ends. The CDR3 sequence: CASVLPSTGELFF. CDR3 DNA: TGTGCCAGCGTACTTCCTAGCACCGGGGAGCTGTTTTTT.

A single count supports this clonotype. V gene TRBV2 combines with J gene TRBJ2-7; D is unresolved. CDR1 SNHLY and CDR2 FYNNEI come from the germline V gene. The CDR3 length is 12 residues. V was cut by 6 bases and J by 4 bases, with 10 bases left in between. The CDR3 loop reads CASREPKYEQYV. The CDR3 DNA is TGTGCCAGCAGGGAACCTAAATACGAGCAGTACGTC.

The chain links TRBV20-1 to TRBJ2-1; 12 nucleotides match TRBD2. With 3 bases clipped from V and 8 bases from J, the junction kept 11 bases outside the gene matches. The CDR3 runs 16 residues. The germline gives CDR1 DFQATT, CDR2 SNEGSKA (reference sequence). The DNA for the CDR3 is TGCAGTGCTAGTTCCCGACTAGCGGGAGATATTGATGAGCAGTTCTTC. This translates into CSASSRLAGDIDEQFF.

The chain links TRBV9 to TRBJ2-6, with D uncertain. CDR1 is SGDLS, CDR2 YYNGEE, per germline. V was trimmed by 1 base and J by 5 bases, leaving 7 bases between them. The CDR3 spans 14 residues. CDR3 DNA sequence: TGTGCCAGCAGCGTACAGGTCCGGGCCAACGTCCTGACTTTC. Amino acid sequence: CASSVQVRANVLTF. The full variable domain, with the rest looked up from reference TRBV9 and TRBJ2-6, is DSGVTQTPKHLITATGQRVTLRCSPRSGDLSVYWYQQSLDQGLQFLIQYYNGEERAKGNILERFSAQQFPDLHSELNLSSLELGDSALYFCASSVQVRANVLTFGAGSRLTVL.

This clonotype was recorded once. The V call is TRBV20-1, the J call TRBJ2-5; TRBD2 matches 12 bases. This CDR3 spans 15 amino acids. The germline V gene encodes CDR1 DFQATT and CDR2 SNEGSKA (reference sequence). J was trimmed by 3 bases and V by 6 bases; bases with no gene match: 8. DNA of the CDR3: TGCAGTGCCTCCACCGGACTAGCGGGGAAAGAGACCCAGTACTTC. Translation: CSASTGLAGKETQYF.

The J gene is TRBJ2-6, the V gene TRBV19; D may be TRBD1 (6 bases). Germline V gene sequence: CDR1 LNHDA, CDR2 SQIVND (reference sequence). The CDR3 consists of 19 residues. V dropped 8 bases and J dropped 0 bases, with 23 bases sitting between them. DNA for the CDR3: TGTGCCAGTGACTCAACAGGGCCCCAAAGGCACTCTGGGGCCAACGTCCTGACTTTC. Protein: CASDSTGPQRHSGANVLTF.

The rearrangement joins TRBV20-1 to TRBJ1-1, with TRBD1 as a possible D gene (5 bases). Deletions cut 7 bases from V and 8 bases from J, with 14 bases between. Germline V lookup: CDR1 DFQATT, CDR2 SNEGSKA (reference sequence). The CDR3 is 11 amino acids. The CDR3 DNA reads as TGCAGTGGAGGTGGGACGACAGAAGCTTTCTTT. Its protein product is CSGGGTTEAFF.

The V gene is TRBV25-1, the J gene TRBJ1-2; no reliable D call. CDR3 length: 15 residues. V was cut by 6 bases and J by 2 bases, with 16 bases left in between. From germline, CDR1 is MGHDK and CDR2 SYGVNS. CDR3 sequence reads: CASRREGISNYGYTF. The CDR3 region has the DNA TGTGCCAGCAGGAGGGAAGGGATATCGAACTATGGCTACACCTTC.

The J gene is TRBJ2-7, the V gene TRBV4-1; D is perhaps TRBD1 (5 bases). V gave up 1 base and J gave up 3 bases, with 16 bases separating them. CDR1 is MGHRA and CDR2 is YSYEKL in the germline V gene. The CDR3 runs to 16 residues. CDR3 sequence reads: CASSQGAQVELYEQYF. The CDR3 DNA sequence: TGCGCCAGCAGCCAAGGGGCACAGGTGGAGCTCTACGAGCAGTACTTC.

The chain recombines TRBV4-3 with TRBJ1-1, with a possible D match to TRBD1 (6 bases). The CDR3 spans 14 residues. V lost 3 bases to trimming and J lost 0 bases, with 8 bases between them. Germline V gene lookup returns CDR1 LGHNA and CDR2 YSLEER. CDR3 residues: CASSHGQLNTEAFF. CDR3 in DNA: TGCGCCAGCAGCCACGGACAGTTGAACACTGAAGCTTTCTTT.

The rearrangement uses TRBV20-1 and TRBJ2-7, with TRBD2 matching 7 bases. This CDR3 has 12 residues. The germline V gene has CDR1 DFQATT and CDR2 SNEGSKA (reference sequence). The V segment lost 3 bases and the J segment 4 bases; nucleotides outside the gene matches: 3. The CDR3 loop reads CSASRGVYEQYV. The CDR3 DNA sequence: TGCAGTGCTAGCCGGGGGGTATACGAGCAGTACGTC.